The 18 T cell receptor beta chains below come from one sample, sequenced in a study of OX40 agonist ivuxolimab in advanced cancers. Libraries came from the immunoSEQ multiplex PCR assay. Entries here come from immuneACCESS through TCRdb and include only in-frame sequences with V and J called. Some clones fail to appear in such tables; in the studies checked, an unresolved V gene covers under half of the shortfall, and the cause of the remainder is unknown. Within this sample are around 80,000 clones, with less than 90% of them counted one time only. The ten biggest clones cover less than 4% of the sample. This material consisted of CD4+ or CD8+ T cells sorted from blood, taken in a trial of the OX40 agonist ivuxolimab. All receptors come from an adult with an advanced solid tumor such as melanoma, head and neck, liver or kidney cancer.

This chain connects TRBV9 to TRBJ1-2, with D possibly TRBD1 on 5 matching bases. This CDR3 has 14 amino acids. Trimming took 0 bases from V and 0 from J, leaving 6 bases between them. Germline V gene lookup returns CDR1 SGDLS and CDR2 YYNGEE. The CDR3: CASSVEGANYGYTF. The DNA of the CDR3 is TGTGCCAGCAGCGTAGAAGGGGCTAACTATGGCTACACCTTC.

This clone was seen only once. The genes are TRBV6-6 and TRBJ1-1, with 9 bases that match TRBD1. V dropped 0 bases and J dropped 4; count of bases not matched to a gene: 3. Germline lookup yields CDR1 MNHNY and CDR2 SVGAGI (reference sequence). The CDR3 contains 15 residues. The CDR3, as DNA: TGTGCCAGCAGTTACTCGACAGGGGGTGGCACTGAAGCTTTCTTT. It translates to CASSYSTGGGTEAFF.

In its sample, this clone was seen once. The chain uses TRBV2 and TRBJ1-6; 9 nucleotides agree with TRBD1. Trimming removed 2 bases from V and 7 bases from J; junction bases left unmatched: 9. Germline V gene sequence: CDR1 SNHLY, CDR2 FYNNEI. The CDR3 consists of 17 residues. CDR3 nucleotide sequence: TGTGCCAGCAGTGAATCACAGGGGGCTCTGGGGAATTCACCCCTCCACTTT. It encodes CASSESQGALGNSPLHF.

The V gene is TRBV5-1, the J gene TRBJ2-7; the match to TRBD2 covers 8 bases. Germline assignment: CDR1 SGHRS and CDR2 YFSETQ. V gave up 3 bases and J gave up 7 bases; unmatched junction bases: 12. The length of the CDR3 is 15 residues. CDR3: CASSSAGGRQVEQYF. Written as DNA, the CDR3 is TGCGCCAGCAGCTCGGCGGGGGGACGGCAGGTGGAGCAGTACTTC.

The V gene is TRBV15, the J gene TRBJ2-7; 12 bases are a match to TRBD1. Germline loops: CDR1 LNHNV, CDR2 YYDKDF (reference sequence). V gave up 3 bases and J gave up 3 bases; unmatched junction bases: 12. The CDR3 is 18 amino acids. The CDR3 DNA reads TGTGCCACCAGCAGCAGGGACAGGGGGCTAGCGGGTAGCTACGAGCAGTACTTC. As protein: CATSSRDRGLAGSYEQYF.

The chain carries TRBV27 and TRBJ1-5; D may be TRBD1 (5 bases). Between the trimmed V and J ends, which lost 3 bases and 4 bases, there was a span of 10 bases. The CDR3 totals 14 residues. Germline-derived CDR1 and CDR2 are MNHEY and SMNVEV (reference sequence). CDR3 region: CASSFTGGNQPQHF. The CDR3 region has the DNA TGTGCCAGCAGTTTTACAGGAGGGAATCAGCCCCAGCATTTT.

This rearrangement joins TRBV2 to TRBJ2-5; 7 bases agree with TRBD1. The CDR3 runs 15 residues. V gave up 5 bases and J gave up 5 bases; unmatched junction bases: 11. CDR1 SNHLY and CDR2 FYNNEI come from the germline V gene. The CDR3 DNA is TGTGCCAGCAGTCAACGACAGGGTCGGTGGGAGACCCAGTACTTC. It is translated as CASSQRQGRWETQYF. The complete variable domain, with remaining parts taken from reference TRBV2 and TRBJ2-5, reads EPEVTQTPSHQVTQMGQEVILRCVPISNHLYFYWYRQILGQKVEFLVSFYNNEISEKSEIFDDQFSVERPDGSNFTLKIRSTKLEDSAMYFCASSQRQGRWETQYFGPGTRLLVL.

The chain's CDR3 is CASSQEGKQVNEKLFF. The CDR3 coding sequence is TGCGCCAGCAGCCAAGAAGGAAAACAGGTGAATGAAAAACTGTTTTTT. The chain links TRBV4-1 to TRBJ1-4; a possible D gene is TRBD1 (5 bases). The CDR3 spans 16 residues. Deletions cut 0 bases from V and 5 bases from J, with 13 bases between. CDR1 is MGHRA and CDR2 is YSYEKL in the germline V gene.

The CDR3: CASSSQGNGYTF. CDR3 bases: TGTGCCAGCAGCTCCCAGGGCAACGGCTACACCTTC. The chain joins TRBV11-3 to TRBJ1-2, with D perhaps TRBD1 (5 bases). This CDR3 region has 12 residues. V gave up 4 bases and J gave up 8 bases, with 11 bases separating them. The germline V gene encodes CDR1 SGHNT and CDR2 YENEEA.

V is TRBV5-1 and J is TRBJ2-3; 10 nucleotides agree with TRBD2. Unmatched junction bases numbered 10, after V lost 5 bases and J lost 1 base. Germline V gene data show CDR1 as SGHRS and CDR2 as YFSETQ. The CDR3 extends over 17 amino acids. The DNA of the CDR3 is TGCGCCAGCAGTCTTCTAGCGGGGGCCGGGGGCACAGATACGCAGTATTTT. It yields the protein CASSLLAGAGGTDTQYF.

In its sample, this clone was seen once. The genes are TRBV11-3 and TRBJ2-7; perhaps TRBD1 as D (7 bases). The CDR3 totals 16 residues. V lost 0 bases to trimming and J lost 3 bases, with 15 bases between them. Per the germline V gene, CDR1 is SGHNT and CDR2 is YENEEA. CDR3 coding DNA: TGTGCCAGCAGCTTAGAGCCGGGGGACAGCTTCTACGAGCAGTACTTC. Its protein is CASSLEPGDSFYEQYF.

V usage is TRBV4-2 and J usage is TRBJ1-1; possibly TRBD1 for D (6 bases). Germline values: CDR1 LGHNA, CDR2 YNFKEQ. This CDR3 has 16 amino acids. V lost 0 bases to trimming and J lost 3 bases, with 14 bases between them. The DNA for the CDR3 is TGTGCCAGCAGCCAAGAACAGGGTTCGTTCGACACTGAAGCTTTCTTT. Translated: CASSQEQGSFDTEAFF.

The chain is built from TRBV7-2 and TRBJ2-2; TRBD1 aligns across 8 bases. This CDR3 has 17 amino acids. With 1 base clipped from V and 3 bases from J, the junction kept 7 bases outside the gene matches. CDR1 is SGHTA, CDR2 FQGNSA, per germline. As DNA, the CDR3 is TGTGCCAGCAGCTTAGAGGGGACAGGATACTACACCGGGGAGCTGTTTTTT. It yields the protein CASSLEGTGYYTGELFF.

This sequence joins TRBV29-1 and TRBJ1-4, with 7 positions matching TRBD1. CDR3 length: 15 amino acids. Germline CDR1 SQVTM, CDR2 ANQGSEA. The junction had 14 bases not matched to a gene; V was cut back by 6 bases and J by 7 bases. CDR3 sequence: CSVPNGPGGTEKLFF. The CDR3 coding sequence is TGCAGCGTCCCGAACGGGCCAGGGGGTACTGAAAAACTGTTTTTT.

This rearrangement joins TRBV11-2 to TRBJ1-1; TRBD1 agrees at 10 bases. With V trimmed by 6 bases and J by 5 bases, 15 bases remained unmatched. This CDR3 is 17 amino acids long. The germline gives CDR1 SGHAT, CDR2 FQNNGV. CDR3 coding DNA: TGTGCCAGCAGTTTACGCTCCAGGGGACAGGGGAGGACTGAAGCTTTCTTT. It translates to CASSLRSRGQGRTEAFF. The full variable domain, in which reference TRBV11-2 and TRBJ1-1 provide the parts outside the CDR3, is EAGVAQSPRYKIIEKRQSVAFWCNPISGHATLYWYQQILGQGPKLLIQFQNNGVVDDSQLPKDRFSAERLKGVDSTLKIQPAKLEDSAVYLCASSLRSRGQGRTEAFFGQGTRLTVV.

V usage is TRBV27 and J usage is TRBJ1-5; 7 bases match TRBD1. This CDR3 comprises 14 residues. Germline V gene sequence: CDR1 MNHEY, CDR2 SMNVEV (reference sequence). Unmatched junction bases numbered 3, after V lost 2 bases and J lost 5 bases. DNA of the CDR3: TGTGCCAGCAGTTTAGTAACAGGGGATCAGCCCCAGCATTTT. Translated: CASSLVTGDQPQHF.

This clone was picked up one time. This chain connects TRBV6-6 to TRBJ2-3; 7 bases align to TRBD2. The CDR3 totals 14 residues. V shed 11 bases and J 4 bases; nucleotides not matched to a gene: 12. CDR1 is MNHNY and CDR2 is SVGAGI in the germline V gene (reference sequence). DNA of the CDR3: TGTGCCTCGAGCGGGGTCTTAGGGCCAGATACGCAGTATTTT. Translated, it gives CASSGVLGPDTQYF.

The chain has TRBV6-5 and TRBJ2-2; D is perhaps TRBD1 (6 bases). Looked up from germline, CDR1 is MNHEY and CDR2 is SVGAGI. The V end was cut by 6 bases, the J end by 0 bases, with 8 bases between. This CDR3 has 14 residues. The CDR3, as DNA: TGTGCCAGCAGAAGGACAGCGAACACCGGGGAGCTGTTTTTT. This codes for CASRRTANTGELFF.